What follows describes a single T cell receptor beta chain. Its antigen is as yet unknown. The sample belongs to a study of cytomegalovirus exposure and HLA in healthy donors. Researchers ran the PCR with 60 Vbeta and 13 Jbeta primers. Only in-frame clones appear in the TCRdb table, and some are missing; sequencing was by immunoSEQ multiplex PCR. The sample lists 150,000 to 200,000 clones; around 81% were seen once. Overall study results and limits: Roughly even sequencing depth across donors was the assumption behind the presence/absence analyses. Later on, an analysis found that several of the most significant clusters appeared to be linked to common viral pathogens, which included parvovirus B19. Productive rates of about 90% or about 30% were seen for most TCR beta V segments in an earlier analysis. TCR beta chain V- and J-gene trimming was linked, in a later analysis, to a missense variant in DCLRE1C.

The CDR3 covers 12 residues. Germline loops: CDR1 MNHNS, CDR2 SASEGT. Trimming took off 3 bases at V and 8 bases at J, with 10 bases between the two ends. The receptor was derived from a woman aged 18-29 years in good health and CMV-seropositive. The sample was PBMCs. This chain links TRBV6-1 with TRBJ1-2; TRBD1 is a possible D gene (6 bases). The CDR3: CASSDYRVGYTF. The DNA of the CDR3 is TGTGCCAGCAGTGATTACAGGGTGGGCTACACCTTC.